This T cell receptor beta chain came from a study of shared clonotypes between healthy human individuals (TCRdb year 2020). Regarding the complete study: The cohort included three men and a couple of women between 18 and 49 years of age. To estimate repertoire size and how much clonotypes are shared between individuals, the study performed deep sequencing of blood TCR repertoires from five healthy adults. Per donor, three plates each were used for CD4 naive and CD4 memory, two for CD8 naive, and one for CD8 memory. To increase sequencing depth and limit assay-specific biases, TCR repertoire library preparation and sequencing were carried out by different laboratories using diverse techniques. Leukapheresis yielded between about 0.85 and 10 billion PBMCs per donor. Overall study outcomes, separate from this receptor: Compared with non-shared clonotypes, the clonotypes found in all four sorted-subset donors had higher generation probabilities. Incomplete sequencing was indicated by rarefaction of sorted-subset datasets, despite the large sequencing depth. When a few donors were compared, the shared fraction of clonotypes was roughly 5% for naive CD4, around 4% for naive CD8, roughly 2.5% for memory CD4, and 0.35% to 0.5% for memory CD8. Sampling was limited to blood, and TCR repertoires in tissue likely differ from TCR repertoires in blood. Pairwise subsampling led to the expectation that sequencing depth would affect the degree of clonotype sharing among donors. Naive subsets generally had larger estimated clonotype richness than memory subsets. Because the study included a small number of donors, the genetic and exposure-history diversity represented was limited.

Trimming takes 3 bases off V and 6 bases off J; junction bases not matched to a gene: 10. CDR3 length: 16 amino acids, cysteine to phenylalanine. The read is trimmed to its CDR3 DNA, 48 bases read in frame from base 1. The germline V gene encodes CDR1 KGHSH and CDR2 LQKENI. The donors were healthy, HIV-negative adults who had no recently reported acute infections or vaccinations. Every donor was a Caucasian adult residing in Nashville, Tennessee, USA. CD4+ T cells were enriched by magnetic negative selection; naive cells were then positively selected on CD45RA, and the negative fraction formed the memory subset. Blood was obtained by leukapheresis, after which PBMCs were separated by Ficoll-Histopaque density gradient centrifugation and cryopreserved in liquid nitrogen vapor phase. Purity and quantity of every magnetically sorted T cell population were checked by analytical flow cytometry. Genomic DNA was isolated from each sorted fraction and quantified by UV absorbance on a Nanodrop 2000c.

Using the deep immunoSEQ assay, TCR CDR3 regions were amplified from genomic DNA by multiplex PCR. For each cell subset, the extracted genomic DNA was distributed evenly across all wells of several immunoSEQ 96-well plates, and each plate served as one replicate. For sorted subsets, approximately 210 ng genomic DNA, equal to about 30,000 T cell genomes, was loaded into each replicate PCR. Purified libraries were measured with a Qubit 3.0 fluorometer, size-checked on a Bioanalyzer 2100, and measured again with the KAPA Library Quantification kit. Every immunoSEQ 96-well plate was sequenced on a separate single-read 150-cycle Illumina NextSeq 550 flow cell. The authors' pipeline ran thus. The immunoSEQ output contained only junctional sequences without quality scores, so filtering could not match that applied to full-length reads. To assign V/J genes and CDR3, sequences were annotated against IMGT germline references using PyIR, a Python wrapper for IgBLAST v1.9. Any read was removed if the V/J assignment was weak (E-value above 1e-6), the CDR3 was missing, or the read contained stop codons, out-of-frame junctions, or ambiguous translated residues. V3J clonotypes were defined as sequences sharing an identical inferred V gene, J gene, and CDR3 amino acid sequence. Percentage overlap between repertoires was computed as shared unique clonotypes divided by the size of the smaller repertoire. Richness of each repertoire was evaluated using RTK rarefaction, the Chao1 estimator, and Recon v2.1 estimates of unobserved clonotypes. Generation probabilities were computed with OLGA for all TCRbeta clonotypes obtained by the gDNA method from four donors. Here the immuneACCESS table is served through TCRdb, limited to in-frame sequences with V and J called. Missing clones are a known gap in these copies; in checked studies unresolved V genes cover under half, and the rest lacks a known reason. The V and J calls and clone size are taken from that table; D and trimming were inferred from the DNA. The sample data list approximately 2,300,000 clones, and roughly 90% of these were observed just once. In total, the top ten clones hold around 0.35% of the sample.

Concerning this clone itself: No cognate antigen has been identified for it. Nothing much larger sits one base from this clone, and base qualities are not available.

The material sequenced was naive CD4+ T cells from PBMCs. In light of the paper, this sample's cell subset or site label describes: CD45RA+ positively selected. This receptor chain uses TRBV18 and TRBJ2-1, with 8 bases aligning to TRBD2. The TCR was taken from a man between 18 and 29 years old in good health. Some clones in this sample may be carry-over from other donors' samples. The CDR3 here reads CASSPRGAGGANEQFF. The nucleotide sequence reads as follows: TGTGCCAGCTCACCCCGAGGCGCGGGAGGTGCCAATGAGCAGTTCTTC.